This T cell receptor beta chain originates from a study of OX40 agonist ivuxolimab in advanced cancers. Study context: An anti-OX40 (CD134) antibody with agonistic activity, ivuxolimab, was administered to patients. Under the entry rules, prior anti-PD-1, anti-PD-L1 or anti-CTLA-4 therapy was allowed, and approximately 40% had some.

The trim removed 2 bases at V and 1 base at J, leaving 7 bases unmatched. The CDR3 has 16 residues. Germline V lookup: CDR1 MGHRA, CDR2 YSYEKL. Libraries were prepared by immunoSEQ multiplex PCR; TCRdb keeps only in-frame clonotypes and omits some of them. The data show 55,000 to 90,000 clones, roughly four fifths seen once. It was autoimmune disease history or systemic immunosuppression that excluded patients. By proportion, this clone is medium-sized. The antigen remains undetermined. Points from the study as a whole: Within 6 weeks, CD4+ and CD8+ blood T cells expanded clonally at 0.1 to 3.0 mg/kg.

The starting material was CD4+ or CD8+ T cells sorted from blood, obtained in a trial of the OX40 agonist ivuxolimab. This chain uses TRBV4-1 with TRBJ1-1, with TRBD1 identical over 7 bases. This TCR was recovered from an adult with an advanced solid tumor such as melanoma, head and neck, liver or kidney cancer. CDR3 nucleotides: TGCGCCAGCAGCCAAACCGGGAACAGGGGGAACACTGAAGCTTTCTTT. This translates into CASSQTGNRGNTEAFF.